Listed below are T cell receptor beta chains from one sample, sequenced in a study of T cells in narcolepsy. Profiling relied on immunoSEQ multiplex PCR, and the TCRdb table lists in-frame clones only, not all of them. The sample includes over 25,000 clones, 75% to 85% of them seen just once. Sequenced: memory (CD45RA-) CD4+ T cells from blood. The receptors derive from a human donor in good health. CDR3s include the opening cysteine and the closing phenylalanine or tryptophan. D genes are given only for firm matches. Rows give clone size only sometimes, using once, few, many, or a class for an expanded clone.

V gene,clone size,D gene,J gene,CDR3 protein,CDR3 DNA
TRBV5-6,NA,NA,TRBJ1-4,CASSLVTGATNEKLFF,TGTGCCAGCAGCTTGGTTACGGGAGCAACTAATGAAAAACTGTTTTTT
TRBV2,NA,NA,TRBJ1-1,CASSGQSAMNTEAFF,TGTGCCAGCAGTGGACAGTCCGCCATGAACACTGAAGCTTTCTTT
TRBV5-5,NA,NA,TRBJ1-5,CASSLEFFSRYSNQPQHF,TGTGCCAGCAGCTTGGAATTCTTTTCCCGATATAGCAATCAGCCCCAGCATTTT
TRBV5-1,NA,TRBD2,TRBJ2-7,CASSFRSGDPYEQYF,TGCGCCAGCAGCTTTCGTAGCGGGGACCCCTACGAGCAGTACTTC
TRBV5-4,NA,NA,TRBJ1-3,CASSLGQGEDTIYF,TGTGCCAGCAGCTTAGGTCAGGGAGAGGACACCATATATTTT
TRBV7-2,NA,NA,TRBJ1-1,CASSLRGDEAFF,TGTGCCAGCAGCTTGAGGGGGGATGAAGCTTTCTTT
TRBV5-6,NA,NA,TRBJ2-5,CASSLLTRSETQYF,TGTGCCAGCAGCTTACTGACTAGAAGTGAGACCCAGTACTTC
TRBV5-1,NA,NA,TRBJ1-6,CASSLEAAGRANSPLHF,TGCGCCAGCAGCTTGGAAGCCGCAGGGAGAGCCAATTCACCCCTCCACTTT
TRBV28,NA,NA,TRBJ2-7,CASSNGGAYEQYF,TGTGCCAGCAGTAATGGAGGGGCCTACGAGCAGTACTTC
TRBV6-1,NA,NA,TRBJ2-7,CASSGQFQEQYF,TGTGCCAGCAGCGGACAGTTCCAGGAGCAGTACTTC
TRBV9,NA,TRBD2,TRBJ2-3,CASSPRAGGVTDTQYF,TGTGCCAGCAGCCCTAGAGCGGGGGGGGTCACAGATACGCAGTATTTT
TRBV6-1,NA,NA,TRBJ2-7,CASSTHNFYEQYF,TGTGCCAGCAGTACGCACAACTTCTACGAGCAGTACTTC
TRBV18,NA,TRBD1,TRBJ2-7,CASSGTGTGYEQYF,TGTGCCAGCTCTGGGACAGGGACGGGCTACGAGCAGTACTTC
TRBV6-4,few,NA,TRBJ1-1,CASSASPGTAEAFF,TGTGCCAGCAGTGCCTCTCCGGGGACCGCCGAAGCTTTCTTT
TRBV6-5,NA,NA,TRBJ2-7,CASSYSTAGAGEQYF,TGTGCCAGCAGTTACTCCACGGCGGGGGCGGGCGAGCAGTACTTC
TRBV7-8,NA,NA,TRBJ2-3,CASSLGFTDTQYF,TGTGCCAGCAGCTTAGGTTTCACAGATACGCAGTATTTT
TRBV7-3,NA,TRBD2,TRBJ2-4,CASSQRGGPYKNIQYF,TGTGCCAGCAGCCAAAGGGGAGGGCCCTACAAAAACATTCAGTACTTC
TRBV15,NA,NA,TRBJ1-3,CATSRRPTGNTIYF,TGTGCCACCAGCCGAAGACCAACTGGAAACACCATATATTTT
TRBV28,NA,NA,TRBJ2-7,CASSPNGVKQYF,TGTGCCAGCAGTCCGAATGGGGTCAAGCAGTACTTC
TRBV2,NA,TRBD2,TRBJ2-1,CASSEGAGGYNEQFF,TGTGCCAGCAGTGAAGGAGCGGGAGGTTACAATGAGCAGTTCTTC
TRBV2,once,TRBD2,TRBJ2-5,CASSPTSGQETQYF,TGTGCCAGCAGCCCCACTAGCGGCCAAGAGACCCAGTACTTC
TRBV19,NA,NA,TRBJ1-5,CASSIEQSNNQPQHF,TGTGCCAGTAGTATCGAGCAGTCGAACAATCAGCCCCAGCATTTT
TRBV11-2,NA,NA,TRBJ2-7,CASSLVKSDEQYF,TGTGCCAGCAGCTTAGTCAAAAGTGACGAGCAGTACTTC
TRBV9,NA,NA,TRBJ2-7,CASSRTATSYEQYF,TGTGCCAGCAGCCGGACAGCCACTTCCTACGAGCAGTACTTC
TRBV11-2,NA,TRBD1,TRBJ2-1,CASSRQGEIKFF,TGTGCCAGCAGCCGACAGGGGGAAATTAAGTTCTTC
TRBV5-1,NA,NA,TRBJ1-6,CASSLISSSYNSPLHF,TGCGCCAGCAGCTTAATCTCGAGCTCCTATAATTCACCCCTCCACTTT
TRBV5-4,once,TRBD2,TRBJ2-3,CASSLEGLAGIRDTQYF,TGTGCCAGCAGCTTGGAGGGACTAGCGGGGATACGAGATACGCAGTATTTT
TRBV5-6,NA,NA,TRBJ2-5,CASSLGIQETQYF,TGTGCCAGCAGCTTGGGAATTCAAGAGACCCAGTACTTC
TRBV28,once,TRBD1,TRBJ2-5,CASSLRTGGETQYF,TGTGCCAGCAGTTTGAGGACAGGGGGAGAGACCCAGTACTTC